The clone carrying this T cell receptor beta chain was observed a few times. From germline, CDR1 is SGHDT and CDR2 YYEEEE. Trimming took 1 base from V and 3 from J, leaving 14 bases between them. The length of the CDR3 is 16 residues. The sample belongs to a study of identical twins. Using its own MiXCR run on the 5' RACE reads, TCRdb lists one record per CDR3 protein. The sample holds some 270,000 distinct CDR3 sequences, about 8.5% seen once. The data were also submitted as part of a second study, on yellow fever vaccine responses in identical twins.

Sequencing was done on a sample of CD8+ T cells sorted from blood. The TCR comes from a woman aged 18-29 years in good health. This rearrangement joins TRBV5-6 to TRBJ2-4; no firm D call. The CDR3 DNA is TGTGCCAGCAGCTTGAGTCGCGTAATGAACAAAAACATTCAGTACTTC. Encoded protein: CASSLSRVMNKNIQYF.